The rows below give T cell receptor beta chains drawn from one sample of a study of identical twins. TCRdb re-analysed the 5' RACE reads in MiXCR, keeping a single row per CDR3 protein. The sample yields some 500,000 distinct CDR3 sequences, about 20% seen once. In addition, the sample was reused for a study of T cells expressing NK-cell markers.

The sample comprised CD4+ T cells sorted from blood. These receptors all stem from a woman in her late teens or twenties in good health. Each CDR3 is given with its conserved first and last residue. Each record gives: CDR3 protein, CDR3 DNA, clone size, D gene, V gene, J gene. D genes are given only for firm matches. Only part of the rows carry a size: once, few, many, or a class if the clone is expanded.

CDR3: CASSPGLQFMLYEAETQYF
DNA: TGCGCCAGCAGCCCGGGACTACAGTTCATGCTCTACGAAGCGGAGACCCAGTACTTC
size: NA
D: TRBD2
V: TRBV5-1
J: TRBJ2-5

CDR3: CASSQGVGGNTIYF
DNA: TGTGCCAGCAGCCAAGGAGTAGGTGGAAACACCATATATTTT
size: few
D: NA
V: TRBV3-1
J: TRBJ1-3

CDR3: CASSLVSNEQFF
DNA: TGTGCCAGCAGCTTGGTGAGCAATGAGCAGTTCTTC
size: many
D: NA
V: TRBV7-9
J: TRBJ2-1

CDR3: CASSPKGAVGTEAFF
DNA: TGTGCCAGCAGCCCGAAGGGCGCGGTAGGCACTGAAGCTTTCTTT
size: few
D: NA
V: TRBV7-2
J: TRBJ1-1

CDR3: CASSPQGAPEAFF
DNA: TGTGCCAGCAGCCCACAGGGGGCACCTGAAGCTTTCTTT
size: NA
D: TRBD1
V: TRBV12-3/TRBV12-4
J: TRBJ1-1

CDR3: CASSPRDSQPNQPQHF
DNA: TGTGCCAGCAGCCCCCGGGACAGTCAACCCAATCAGCCCCAGCATTTT
size: NA
D: TRBD1
V: TRBV6-2/TRBV6-3
J: TRBJ1-5

CDR3: CASSSDRDNEQFF
DNA: TGTGCCAGCAGCTCGGACAGGGACAATGAGCAGTTCTTC
size: few
D: TRBD1
V: TRBV7-3
J: TRBJ2-1

CDR3: CASSAPDGRWGTQYF
DNA: TGTGCCAGCAGCGCCCCGGACGGCAGATGGGGGACCCAGTACTTC
size: NA
D: NA
V: TRBV7-9
J: TRBJ2-5

CDR3: CAWGPYYEQYF
DNA: TGTGCCTGGGGCCCCTACTACGAGCAGTACTTC
size: NA
D: NA
V: TRBV30
J: TRBJ2-7

CDR3: CSASARTSGPYNEQFF
DNA: TGCAGTGCTAGCGCCAGGACTAGCGGGCCATACAATGAGCAGTTCTTC
size: few
D: TRBD2
V: TRBV20-1
J: TRBJ2-1

CDR3: CSARDIRGVGDTIYF
DNA: TGCAGTGCTAGAGATATTCGGGGAGTTGGGGACACCATATATTTT
size: NA
D: NA
V: TRBV20-1
J: TRBJ1-3